This TCR beta chain was captured in a study of beta chain features in type 1 diabetes. Reverse transcription of all isolated RNA meant that expressed TCRB transcripts were sequenced. Profiling relied on immunoSEQ multiplex PCR, and the TCRdb table lists in-frame clones only, not all of them. The repertoire holds 250,000 to 400,000 clones, approximately 14% seen once, with more than 6.5% in the top ten. Concerning this clone itself: The same CDR3 also results from other DNA sequences found in this sample.

Germline V gene lookup returns CDR1 SGDLS and CDR2 YYNGEE. V was trimmed by 0 bases and J by 0 bases, leaving 5 bases between them. This CDR3 spans 14 amino acids. The authors sorted CD4+ naive, central memory, regulatory and stem cell-like memory cells via CD45RO/CCR7/CD25/CD127/CD95/CD27. The source of this sequence is a man aged 30 to 39 in good health. The chain combines TRBV9 with TRBJ2-3, with a weak D call TRBD2 (5 bases). The sequenced sample was central memory CD4+ T cells from blood. The CDR3 region is CASSVAGSTDTQYF. The DNA for the CDR3 is TGTGCCAGCAGCGTAGCGGGAAGCACAGATACGCAGTATTTT.